Shown below are 27 T cell receptor beta chains from a single sample sequenced in a study of beta chain features in type 1 diabetes. Study-wide findings and caveats: For Type 1 diabetes patients, all four CD4+ subsets carried TCRB CDR3s that were moderately but significantly shorter.

These receptors are not linked to any known antigen. The isolated RNA, all of it, was reverse transcribed, so expressed TCRB transcripts were what got sequenced. Produced via immunoSEQ multiplex PCR; TCRdb's table is partial and in-frame only. Among about 660,000 clones, around an eighth were seen once, and the ten largest hold approximately 0.039%. Sequenced material: naive CD4+ T cells from blood. The receptor set was obtained from a man aged 18 to 30 with type 1 diabetes.

This clone was recorded a few times. The chain is built from TRBV7-3 and TRBJ2-3, with D unclear. The V gene's germline CDR1 is SGHTA and CDR2 FQGTGA. This CDR3 has 12 amino acids. Trimming took 4 bases from V and 5 from J, leaving 7 bases between them. CDR3 nucleotide sequence: TGTGCCAGCAGCTCTACGGGAGATACGCAGTATTTT. It translates to CASSSTGDTQYF.

This clone was observed a handful of times. The chain links TRBV29-1 to TRBJ2-5; TRBD2 is a possible D gene (6 bases). Germline V CDR1 and CDR2: SQVTM, ANQGSEA. The CDR3 sequence is 12 residues long. V lost 7 bases, J lost 3 bases, and 12 bases lay in between. CDR3 amino acids: CSGRAWEETQYF. In nucleotides, the CDR3 is TGCAGCGGGAGGGCTTGGGAAGAGACCCAGTACTTC.

For this clone: This sample includes further DNA sequences coding for the same CDR3. The V and J genes are TRBV7-2 and TRBJ2-3; 10 bases fit TRBD1. CDR1 and CDR2 (germline): SGHTA, FQGNSA. CDR3 length: 15 amino acids. The V segment lost 1 base and the J segment 5 bases; nucleotides outside the gene matches: 3. CDR3 loop: CASSLVGQGIDTQYF. In nucleotides, the CDR3 is TGTGCCAGCAGCTTAGTGGGACAGGGGATAGATACGCAGTATTTT.

This clone occurred a few times. The chain combines TRBV9 with TRBJ2-3, with D possibly called TRBD1 or TRBD2 (5 bases each). Trimming left V 3 bases short and J 2 bases short, with 19 bases between. This CDR3 has 17 amino acids. Germline CDR1 and CDR2: SGDLS and YYNGEE. CDR3 coding DNA: TGTGCCAGCAGCGCCTCCAGGGACCTTATTAACACAGATACGCAGTATTTT. Its translation: CASSASRDLINTDTQYF. Full variable domain (remainder filled in from reference TRBV9 and TRBJ2-3): DSGVTQTPKHLITATGQRVTLRCSPRSGDLSVYWYQQSLDQGLQFLIQYYNGEERAKGNILERFSAQQFPDLHSELNLSSLELGDSALYFCASSASRDLINTDTQYFGPGTRLTVL.

Remarks on this clone: The same CDR3 also results from other DNA sequences found in this sample. The rearrangement joins TRBV28 to TRBJ2-7; D is unresolved. V was cut by 6 bases and J by 4 bases, with 10 bases left in between. The length of the CDR3 is 12 residues. Looked up from germline, CDR1 is MDHEN and CDR2 is SYDVKM. The CDR3 loop is CASSLGRYEQYF. As DNA, the CDR3 is TGTGCCAGCAGCCTTGGGCGTTACGAGCAGTACTTC. Full variable domain (outside the CDR3, taken from reference TRBV28 and TRBJ2-7): DVKVTQSSRYLVKRTGEKVFLECVQDMDHENMFWYRQDPGLGLRLIYFSYDVKMKEKGDIPEGYSVSREKKERFSLILESASTNQTSMYLCASSLGRYEQYFGPGTRLTVT.

This chain connects TRBV28 to TRBJ2-7; D perhaps matches TRBD2 (5 bases). Germline CDR1 reads MDHEN; CDR2 reads SYDVKM. The length of the CDR3 is 12 residues. V lost 3 bases to trimming and J lost 9 bases, with 12 bases between them. The chain's CDR3 is CASSLSGRGQYF. The CDR3, as DNA: TGTGCCAGCAGTTTGTCCGGTCGGGGGCAGTACTTC.

The chain is built from TRBV7-9 and TRBJ1-2, with TRBD1 as a possible D gene (5 bases). Per the germline V gene, CDR1 is SEHNR and CDR2 is FQNEAQ (reference sequence). Trimming left V 0 bases short and J 2 bases short, with 10 bases between. The CDR3 loop spans 15 amino acids. The CDR3 coding sequence is TGTGCCAGCAGCTTAGCAGGGGCAGACAACTATGGCTACACCTTC. Protein: CASSLAGADNYGYTF.

This clone has just a few counts. This chain uses TRBV27 with TRBJ1-2; 8 bases fit TRBD1. With 6 bases clipped from V and 2 bases from J, the junction kept 8 bases outside the gene matches. Germline V gene lookup returns CDR1 MNHEY and CDR2 SMNVEV (reference sequence). The CDR3 spans 15 residues. The CDR3 sequence: CASSLGRGRNYGYTF. In DNA form, the CDR3 reads TGTGCCAGCAGCTTGGGCAGGGGGCGAAACTATGGCTACACCTTC.

In nucleotides, the CDR3 is TGTGCCAGCAGCTTAGTAGTCGCAGAGCAGTACTTC. Protein sequence: CASSLVVAEQYF. The chain recombines TRBV11-2 with TRBJ2-7, with D hard to call. The V gene lost 1 base and the J gene lost 7 bases, with 8 bases spanning the gap. The CDR3 loop spans 12 amino acids. CDR1 and CDR2 (germline): SGHAT, FQNNGV.

This chain connects TRBV29-1 to TRBJ1-4, with D tentatively TRBD1 (5 bases). This CDR3 region has 13 residues. V shed 1 base and J shed 7 bases, with 10 bases lying between them. Germline CDR1 is SQVTM and CDR2 is ANQGSEA. The chain's CDR3 is CSVEGGAGEKLFF. The CDR3 bases are TGCAGCGTTGAAGGGGGCGCGGGTGAAAAACTGTTTTTT.

This clone was detected only a few times. Other nucleotide sequences from this sample produce the same CDR3. This chain uses TRBV30 with TRBJ1-2, with 7 bases fitting TRBD1. J was trimmed by 4 bases and V by 4 bases; bases with no gene match: 0. Germline V gives CDR1 GTSNPN, CDR2 SVGIG (reference sequence). This CDR3 has 11 residues. The CDR3 sequence: CAWTGGYGYTF. CDR3 nucleotide sequence: TGTGCCTGGACAGGGGGCTATGGCTACACCTTC.

This clone has a handful of counts. J is TRBJ1-6 and V is TRBV18, with TRBD1 matching 8 bases. Germline lookup yields CDR1 KGHSH and CDR2 LQKENI. The CDR3 is made up of 15 amino acids. The J segment lost 7 bases and the V segment lost 2 bases, leaving 4 bases of the junction unmatched. CDR3 coding DNA: TGTGCCAGCTCACCAGTCCGACAGGGGAATTCACCCCTCCACTTT. Translated: CASSPVRQGNSPLHF.

This clone was detected only a few times. The genes are TRBV28 and TRBJ1-1; TRBD1 agrees at 8 bases. The V gene end was trimmed by 5 bases and the J gene end by 0 bases; junction bases not matched to a gene: 14. The CDR3 runs 18 residues. CDR1 is MDHEN and CDR2 is SYDVKM in the germline V gene. The CDR3 region has the DNA TGTGCCAGCAGTGCCTTAGGTCGACAGGGGCTAATGAACACTGAAGCTTTCTTT. It is translated as CASSALGRQGLMNTEAFF.

This chain links TRBV30 with TRBJ2-1; D is uncertain. The CDR3 consists of 15 residues. Germline CDR1 is GTSNPN and CDR2 is SVGIG (reference sequence). The V end lost 5 bases, the J end lost 0 bases, and 14 bases lay between the germline ends. The CDR3 DNA sequence: TGTGCCTGGGCCATTCCGGGCTACTCCTACAATGAGCAGTTCTTC. It encodes CAWAIPGYSYNEQFF.

There are a few counts of this clone. This sequence joins TRBV7-9 and TRBJ2-6; D unclear. Germline CDR1 reads SEHNR; CDR2 reads FQNEAQ (reference sequence). CDR3 length: 16 residues. Between the trimmed V and J ends, which lost 5 bases and 0 bases, there was a span of 11 bases. CDR3 sequence reads: CASSPPQLSGANVLTF. The CDR3, as DNA: TGTGCCAGCAGCCCACCACAGCTCTCTGGGGCCAACGTCCTGACTTTC. The complete variable domain, with remaining parts taken from reference TRBV7-9 and TRBJ2-6, reads DTGVSQNPRHKITKRGQNVTFRCDPISEHNRLYWYRQTLGQGPEFLTYFQNEAQLEKSRLLSDRFSAERPKGSFSTLEIQRTEQGDSAMYLCASSPPQLSGANVLTFGAGSRLTVL.

V and J are TRBV7-2 and TRBJ1-4; D is uncertain. V lost 5 bases and J lost 2, with 9 bases in between. Germline CDR1 reads SGHTA; CDR2 reads FQGNSA. This CDR3 region has 14 residues. CDR3 sequence: CASSNRRTNEKLFF. CDR3 nucleotide sequence: TGTGCCAGCAGCAATCGACGGACTAATGAAAAACTGTTTTTT.

This clone was picked up a small number of times. The chain links TRBV23-1 to TRBJ1-2; 11 nucleotides agree with TRBD1. TRBV23-1 is filed as an ORF, its function uncertain. This CDR3 spans 18 amino acids. V trimming: 3 bases; J trimming: 2 bases; junction bases outside the gene matches: 11. The CDR3: CASSHPGQGVWFNYGYTF. The DNA for the CDR3 is TGCGCCAGCAGTCACCCGGGACAGGGGGTTTGGTTCAACTATGGCTACACCTTC.

This clone was detected only a few times. Germline is not matched at one junction end, which may reflect a read error. The rearrangement links TRBV7-7 to TRBJ2-5; D is unclear. The CDR3 extends over 13 amino acids. Germline loops: CDR1 SSHAT, CDR2 FNYEAQ (reference sequence). The DNA of the CDR3 is TGTGCTAGCAGCTTAGTGGGCCAAGAGACCCAGTACTTC. As protein: CASSLVGQETQYF.

V usage is TRBV1 and J usage is TRBJ1-4; TRBD1, the D gene given by the table, was not confirmed from the DNA. TRBV1 is shown as a pseudogene. CDR3 length: 15 residues. The CDR3 loop is CTSSQLDRVGDKLFF. As DNA, the CDR3 is TGCACCAGCAGCCAACTCGACAGGGTGGGTGATAAACTGTTTTTT.

This clone was seen a few times. CDR3 nucleotide sequence: TGTGCCAGCAGCTTGTGGGACTCCCTTTTGAGCTCCTACAATGAGCAGTTCTTC. This sequence encodes CASSLWDSLLSSYNEQFF. This chain joins TRBV5-4 and TRBJ2-1, with a tentative D call TRBD2 (6 bases). Germline V lookup: CDR1 SGHNT, CDR2 YYREEE (reference sequence). This CDR3 spans 18 amino acids. The V gene lost 1 base and the J gene lost 0 bases, with 17 bases spanning the gap. Full variable domain (missing parts from reference TRBV5-4 and TRBJ2-1): ETGVTQSPTHLIKTRGQQVTLRCSSQSGHNTVSWYQQALGQGPQFIFQYYREEENGRGNFPPRFSGLQFPNYSSELNVNALELDDSALYLCASSLWDSLLSSYNEQFFGPGTRLTVL.

This clone was observed a few times. One junction end does not reproduce the germline sequence, and a read error may be involved. The J gene is TRBJ1-1, the V gene TRBV5-6; TRBD1 matches 7 bases. Germline loops: CDR1 SGHDT, CDR2 YYEEEE. CDR3 length: 11 residues. CDR3 protein: CASSLGQGVYF. The CDR3 nucleotides are TGTGCCAGCAGCTTGGGACAGGGCGTTTACTTT.

The sample holds a few counts of this clone. The chain combines TRBV28 with TRBJ1-5, with 8 bases lining up with TRBD1. With V trimmed by 5 bases and J by 2 bases, 8 bases remained unmatched. Per germline, CDR1 MDHEN and CDR2 SYDVKM. The CDR3 totals 16 residues. In DNA, the CDR3 is TGTGCCAGCAGTACCTCGCCGGACAGGGGCAATCAGCCCCAGCATTTT. It encodes CASSTSPDRGNQPQHF.

The chain links TRBV4-2 to TRBJ2-3; 10 bases map to TRBD2. Germline loops: CDR1 LGHNA, CDR2 YNFKEQ. The J segment lost 1 base and the V segment lost 4 bases, leaving 5 bases of the junction unmatched. The CDR3 is 16 amino acids. CDR3: CASSLAGTSGTDTQYF. The CDR3 DNA follows: TGTGCCAGCAGCCTCGCCGGGACTAGCGGCACAGATACGCAGTATTTT.

This clone was counted only a few times. The V call is TRBV5-4, the J call TRBJ2-5; 10 bases align to TRBD1. Germline V gene sequence: CDR1 SGHNT, CDR2 YYREEE (reference sequence). The CDR3 is 16 residues long. The ends lost 0 bases at V and 1 base at J; junction bases unmatched: 3. CDR3 region: CASSLGRDRGQETQYF. Here the CDR3 DNA reads TGTGCCAGCAGCTTGGGTCGGGACAGGGGCCAAGAGACCCAGTACTTC.

This clone was counted between two and nine times. The chain joins TRBV9 to TRBJ2-3; D uncertain. Germline V gene data show CDR1 as SGDLS and CDR2 as YYNGEE. V was pared by 1 base and J by 3 bases, with 3 bases between. CDR3 size: 12 residues. For the CDR3, the DNA is TGTGCCAGCAGCGTATTAACAGATACGCAGTATTTT. Its protein product is CASSVLTDTQYF.

This clone has only a few counts. This sequence joins TRBV10-3 and TRBJ2-1; 7 bases fit TRBD1. The CDR3 covers 14 residues. Germline V lookup: CDR1 ENHRY, CDR2 SYGVKD. With V trimmed by 6 bases and J by 8 bases, 10 bases remained unmatched. CDR3 nucleotide sequence: TGTGCCATCAGCTTGACAGGGAATGGGGATGAGCAGTTCTTC. Translating it yields CAISLTGNGDEQFF.

The sample holds a few counts of this clone. The chain links TRBV7-2 to TRBJ2-2; D is uncertain. The CDR3 length is 14 residues. V was trimmed by 5 bases and J by 0 bases, leaving 7 bases between them. The germline V gene has CDR1 SGHTA and CDR2 FQGNSA. The chain's CDR3 is CASSGNPNTGELFF. The CDR3 DNA reads TGTGCCAGCAGCGGAAACCCGAACACCGGGGAGCTGTTTTTT.